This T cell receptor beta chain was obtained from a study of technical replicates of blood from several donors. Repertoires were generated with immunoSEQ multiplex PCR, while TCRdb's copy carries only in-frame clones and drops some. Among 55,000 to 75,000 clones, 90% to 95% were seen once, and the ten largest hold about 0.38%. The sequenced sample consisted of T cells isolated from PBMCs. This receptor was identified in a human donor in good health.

The CDR3 DNA sequence: TGTGCCAGCAGCTTGTCAGGGATGAGTGAGCAGTTCTTC. Its protein is CASSLSGMSEQFF. The V call is TRBV5-6, the J call TRBJ2-1; possible D gene TRBD1, 5 bases. Germline values: CDR1 SGHDT, CDR2 YYEEEE. The CDR3 spans 13 residues. Trimming left V 1 base short and J 9 bases short, with 11 bases between.